Listed here are 13 T cell receptor beta chains from one sample, sequenced in a study of monozygotic twins with inflammatory bowel disease. TCRdb reprocessed the 5' RACE reads and keeps a single row for each CDR3 protein, giving no DNA. The table lists more than 300,000 distinct CDR3 sequences. The sample taken for sequencing was blood. The source of these receptors is a human donor with ulcerative colitis or Crohn's disease, or a healthy co-twin of an affected twin (not recorded which).

The genes are TRBV4-1 and TRBJ2-1; with no DNA, the TCRdb D assignment of TRBD1 cannot be verified. Germline V gene data show CDR1 as MGHRA and CDR2 as YSYEKL. The CDR3 is made up of 16 amino acids. The CDR3 sequence: CASSQGGGKTYNEQFF.

The V gene is TRBV5-1, the J gene TRBJ2-2. Germline values: CDR1 SGHRS, CDR2 YFSETQ. This CDR3 has 15 amino acids. CDR3 protein: CASAVEPRNTGELFF.

The rearrangement uses TRBV4-1 and TRBJ2-3; the D call of TRBD1 rests on TCRdb alone, since no DNA is present to check it. Germline CDR1 reads MGHRA; CDR2 reads YSYEKL. The CDR3 sequence is 14 residues long. The CDR3 protein is CASTTTGQRDTQYF.

The chain couples TRBV7-7 to TRBJ2-5; TCRdb's D gene call, TRBD1, goes unchecked for lack of DNA. Germline V gene lookup returns CDR1 SSHAT and CDR2 FNYEAQ (reference sequence). The CDR3 consists of 13 residues. CDR3: CASSWGGQETQYF.

The chain links TRBV20-1 to TRBJ2-2; the D gene TCRdb calls, TRBD1, cannot be checked with no DNA. This CDR3 is 15 amino acids long. The germline V gene has CDR1 DFQATT and CDR2 SNEGSKA (reference sequence). This chain's CDR3 is CSARDLGQGAGELFF.

The chain links TRBV4-3 to TRBJ2-1. The CDR3 has 15 amino acids. CDR1 and CDR2 (germline): LGHNA, YSLEER. The CDR3: CASSQGSIDYNEQFF.

J is TRBJ1-5 and V is TRBV5-5; TCRdb's D gene call, TRBD1, goes unchecked for lack of DNA. The CDR3 extends over 13 amino acids. The germline gives CDR1 SGHKS, CDR2 YYEKEE (reference sequence). CDR3 loop: CASSVLRDQPQHF. The entire variable domain, with the rest obtained from reference TRBV5-5 and TRBJ1-5, is as follows: DAGVTQSPTHLIKTRGQQVTLRCSPISGHKSVSWYQQVLGQGPQFIFQYYEKEERGRGNFPDRFSARQFPNYSSELNVNALLLGDSALYLCASSVLRDQPQHFGDGTRLSIL.

The chain is built from TRBV5-1 and TRBJ2-2; the TCRdb call, TRBD1, lacks DNA for checking. Per germline, CDR1 SGHRS and CDR2 YFSETQ. The CDR3 spans 16 residues. This chain's CDR3 is CASSRDRQGNTGELFF.

The chain carries TRBV18 and TRBJ1-1; TCRdb's assignment of TRBD1 cannot be checked, as there is no DNA. The CDR3 totals 13 residues. Germline lookup yields CDR1 KGHSH and CDR2 LQKENI. The CDR3: CASSLPDRDEAFF.

The chain links TRBV7-6 to TRBJ2-1; TCRdb reports TRBD2, a call that lacks DNA to check it against. CDR1 and CDR2 (germline): SGHVS, FNYEAQ. The CDR3 totals 15 residues. CDR3 residues: CASSLARTSGSEQFF.

This sequence joins TRBV7-9 and TRBJ2-7; TCRdb's assignment of TRBD1 cannot be checked, as there is no DNA. CDR1 is SEHNR, CDR2 FQNEAQ, per germline (reference sequence). The CDR3 has 15 amino acids. The CDR3 here is CASSLYAPAAYEQYF. The full variable domain, in which reference TRBV7-9 and TRBJ2-7 provide the parts outside the CDR3, is DTGVSQNPRHKITKRGQNVTFRCDPISEHNRLYWYRQTLGQGPEFLTYFQNEAQLEKSRLLSDRFSAERPKGSFSTLEIQRTEQGDSAMYLCASSLYAPAAYEQYFGPGTRLTVT.

This chain links TRBV9 with TRBJ2-7; TCRdb outputs TRBD1, but without DNA this stays unchecked. CDR3 size: 14 residues. In germline, CDR1 is SGDLS, CDR2 YYNGEE. This chain's CDR3 is CASSTGTRAYEQYF.

The CDR3 reads CASSSPAKGAPQETQYF. The chain carries TRBV5-6 and TRBJ2-5; the TRBD1 assignment by TCRdb is unverifiable without DNA. Germline values: CDR1 SGHDT, CDR2 YYEEEE. This CDR3 has 17 residues.